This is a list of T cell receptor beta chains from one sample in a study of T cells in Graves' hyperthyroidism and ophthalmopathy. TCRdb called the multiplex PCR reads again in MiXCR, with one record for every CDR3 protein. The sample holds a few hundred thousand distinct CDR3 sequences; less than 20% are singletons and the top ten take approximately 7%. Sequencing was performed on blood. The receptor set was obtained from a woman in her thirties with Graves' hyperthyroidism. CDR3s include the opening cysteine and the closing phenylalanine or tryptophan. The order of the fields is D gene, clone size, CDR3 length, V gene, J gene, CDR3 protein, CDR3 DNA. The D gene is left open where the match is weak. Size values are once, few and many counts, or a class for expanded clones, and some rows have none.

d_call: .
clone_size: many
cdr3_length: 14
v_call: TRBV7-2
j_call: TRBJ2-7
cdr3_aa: CASSTRQVAGEQYF
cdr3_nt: TGTGCCAGCAGCACCAGACAGGTTGCGGGCGAGCAGTACTTC

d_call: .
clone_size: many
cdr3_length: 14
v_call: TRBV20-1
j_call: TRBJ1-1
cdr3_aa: CSAVQAGRNTEAFF
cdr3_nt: TGCAGTGCGGTTCAGGCGGGGCGGAACACTGAAGCTTTCTTT

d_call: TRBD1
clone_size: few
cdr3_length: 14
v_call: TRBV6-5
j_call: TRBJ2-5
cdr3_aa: CASSWDRAGKTQYF
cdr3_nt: TGTGCCAGCAGTTGGGACAGGGCTGGGAAGACCCAGTACTTC

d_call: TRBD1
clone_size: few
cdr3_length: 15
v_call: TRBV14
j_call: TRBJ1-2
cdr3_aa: CASSQTTGGFYGYTF
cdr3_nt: TGTGCCAGCAGCCAGACGACAGGGGGTTTCTATGGCTACACCTTC

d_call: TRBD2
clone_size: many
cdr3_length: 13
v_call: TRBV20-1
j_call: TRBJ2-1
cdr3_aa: CSAESGSSNEQFF
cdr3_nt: TGCAGTGCCGAGAGCGGGAGCAGCAATGAGCAGTTCTTC

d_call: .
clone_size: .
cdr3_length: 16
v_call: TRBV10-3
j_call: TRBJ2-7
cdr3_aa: CAIRDPRAAGPYEQYF
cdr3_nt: TGTGCCATCAGGGACCCCCGTGCGGCGGGCCCCTACGAGCAGTACTTC

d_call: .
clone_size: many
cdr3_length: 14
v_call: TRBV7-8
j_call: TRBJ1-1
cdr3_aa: CASSSTPRATEAFF
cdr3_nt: TGTGCCAGCAGCTCTACCCCCCGGGCCACTGAAGCTTTCTTT

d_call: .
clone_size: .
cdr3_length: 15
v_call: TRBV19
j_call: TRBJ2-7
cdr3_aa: CASSKSGQSSYEQYF
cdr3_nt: TGTGCCAGTAGCAAAAGCGGACAAAGCTCCTACGAGCAGTACTTC

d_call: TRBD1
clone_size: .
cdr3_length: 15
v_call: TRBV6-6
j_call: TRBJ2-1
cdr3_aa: CASSYGTVGTNEQFF
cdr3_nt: TGTGCCAGCAGTTACGGGACAGTGGGGACCAATGAGCAGTTCTTC

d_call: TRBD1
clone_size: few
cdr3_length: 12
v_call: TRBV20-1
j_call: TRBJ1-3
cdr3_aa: CSVRTGGNTIYF
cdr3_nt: TGCAGTGTAAGGACAGGTGGAAACACCATATATTTT

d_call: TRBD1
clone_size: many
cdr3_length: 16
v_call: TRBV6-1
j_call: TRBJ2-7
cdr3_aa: CASSPPLGQALYEQYF
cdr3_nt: TGTGCCAGCAGTCCTCCGCTAGGACAGGCTTTGTACGAGCAGTACTTC

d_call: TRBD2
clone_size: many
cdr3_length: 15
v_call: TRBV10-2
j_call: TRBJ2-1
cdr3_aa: CASSYSGRAFNEQFF
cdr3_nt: TGCGCCAGCAGTTACAGCGGGAGGGCCTTCAATGAGCAGTTCTTC

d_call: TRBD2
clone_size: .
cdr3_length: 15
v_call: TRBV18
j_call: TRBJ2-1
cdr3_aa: CASSPSREGNNEQFF
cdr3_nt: TGTGCCAGCTCACCAAGTCGGGAGGGGAATAATGAGCAGTTCTTC

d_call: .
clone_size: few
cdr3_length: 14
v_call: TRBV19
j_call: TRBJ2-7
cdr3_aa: CASSITGSADEQYF
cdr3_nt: TGTGCCAGTAGTATAACCGGGAGTGCCGACGAGCAGTACTTC

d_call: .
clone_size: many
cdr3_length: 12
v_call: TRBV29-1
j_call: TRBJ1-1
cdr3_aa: CSVEDGTLGDFF
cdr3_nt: TGCAGCGTTGAAGATGGAACCCTCGGTGATTTCTTT

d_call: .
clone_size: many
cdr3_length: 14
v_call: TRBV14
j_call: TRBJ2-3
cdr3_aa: CASSPVGGTDTQYF
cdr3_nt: TGTGCCAGCAGCCCGGTCGGCGGAACAGATACGCAGTATTTT

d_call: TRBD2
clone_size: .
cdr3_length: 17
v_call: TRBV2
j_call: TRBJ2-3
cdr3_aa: CASSEELPGLEADTQYF
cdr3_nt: TGTGCCAGCAGTGAAGAATTACCGGGACTAGAAGCAGATACGCAGTATTTT

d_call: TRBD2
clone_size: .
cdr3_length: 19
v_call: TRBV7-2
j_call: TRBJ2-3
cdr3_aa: CASSLPGLAGDAQMDTQYF
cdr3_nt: TGTGCCAGCAGCCTACCGGGACTAGCGGGAGACGCACAGATGGATACGCAGTATTTT

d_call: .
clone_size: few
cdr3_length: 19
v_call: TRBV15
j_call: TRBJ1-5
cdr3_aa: CATSRGQWGVRGGNQPQHF
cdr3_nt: TGTGCCACCAGCAGAGGGCAGTGGGGGGTCAGAGGAGGCAATCAGCCCCAGCATTTT

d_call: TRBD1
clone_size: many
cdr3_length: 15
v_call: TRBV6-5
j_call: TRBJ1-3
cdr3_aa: CASSYNRGSGNTIYF
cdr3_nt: TGTGCCAGCAGTTACAACAGGGGCTCTGGAAACACCATATATTTT

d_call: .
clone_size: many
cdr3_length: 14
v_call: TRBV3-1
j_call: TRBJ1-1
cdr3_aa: CASSKQGTNTEAFF
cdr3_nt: TGTGCCAGCAGCAAACAGGGTACGAACACTGAAGCTTTCTTT

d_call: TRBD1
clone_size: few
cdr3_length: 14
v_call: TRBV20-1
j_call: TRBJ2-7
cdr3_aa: CSASAGTGILEQYF
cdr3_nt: TGCAGTGCTAGTGCCGGGACAGGGATTCTCGAGCAGTACTTC

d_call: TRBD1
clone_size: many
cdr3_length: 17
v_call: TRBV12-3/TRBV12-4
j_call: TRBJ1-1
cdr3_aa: CASSLARAGGLNTEAFF
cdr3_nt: TGTGCCAGCAGTTTAGCGAGGGCAGGGGGACTGAACACTGAAGCTTTCTTT

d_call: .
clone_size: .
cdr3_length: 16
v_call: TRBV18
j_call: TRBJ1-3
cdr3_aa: CASSPRPGLSGNTIYF
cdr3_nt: TGTGCCAGCTCACCTAGACCAGGCCTCTCTGGAAACACCATATATTTT

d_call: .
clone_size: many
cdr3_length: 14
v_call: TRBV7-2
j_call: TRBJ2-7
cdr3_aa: CASSFRQSSYEQYF
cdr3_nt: TGTGCCAGCAGCTTCCGACAGAGCTCCTACGAGCAGTACTTC

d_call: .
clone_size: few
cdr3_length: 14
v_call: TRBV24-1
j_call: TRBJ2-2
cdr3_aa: CATSANKNTGELFF
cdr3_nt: TGTGCCACCAGTGCCAACAAGAACACCGGGGAGCTGTTTTTT

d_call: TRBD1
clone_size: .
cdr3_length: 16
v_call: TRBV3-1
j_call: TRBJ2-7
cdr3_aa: CASSQGTAVTTYEQYF
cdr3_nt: TGTGCCAGCAGCCAGGGGACAGCTGTGACGACCTACGAGCAGTACTTC

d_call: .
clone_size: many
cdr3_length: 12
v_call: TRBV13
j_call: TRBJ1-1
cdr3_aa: CASTAAGIGAFF
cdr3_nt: TGTGCCAGCACGGCCGCTGGAATTGGAGCTTTCTTT

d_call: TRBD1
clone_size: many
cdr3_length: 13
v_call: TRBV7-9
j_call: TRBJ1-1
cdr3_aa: CASSNRGVLEAFF
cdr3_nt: TGTGCCAGCAGCAACAGGGGTGTCCTTGAAGCTTTCTTT

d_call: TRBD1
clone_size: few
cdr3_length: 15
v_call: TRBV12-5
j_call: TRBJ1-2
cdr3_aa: CASGIGQGESYGYTF
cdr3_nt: TGTGCTAGTGGTATCGGACAGGGAGAGAGCTATGGCTACACCTTC

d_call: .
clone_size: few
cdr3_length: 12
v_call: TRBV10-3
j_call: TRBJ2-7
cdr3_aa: CAISGSGSEQYF
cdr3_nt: TGTGCCATCAGTGGGTCAGGGAGCGAGCAGTACTTC

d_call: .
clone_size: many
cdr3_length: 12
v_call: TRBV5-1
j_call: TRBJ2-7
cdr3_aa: CASSFREHEQYF
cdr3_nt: TGCGCCAGCAGCTTCAGGGAGCACGAGCAGTACTTC

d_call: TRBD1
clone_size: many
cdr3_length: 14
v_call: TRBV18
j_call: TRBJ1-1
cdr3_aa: CASSPQGASTEAFF
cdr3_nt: TGTGCCAGCTCACCACAGGGGGCCAGCACTGAAGCTTTCTTT

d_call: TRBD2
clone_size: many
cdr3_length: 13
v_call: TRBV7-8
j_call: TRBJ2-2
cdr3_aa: CASSYGLAWELFF
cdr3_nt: TGTGCCAGCAGCTATGGACTAGCGTGGGAGCTGTTTTTT

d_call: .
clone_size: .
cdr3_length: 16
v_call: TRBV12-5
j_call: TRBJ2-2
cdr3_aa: CASGLVLGGLNGELFF
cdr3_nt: TGTGCTAGTGGTTTGGTACTAGGCGGGTTAAACGGGGAGCTGTTTTTT

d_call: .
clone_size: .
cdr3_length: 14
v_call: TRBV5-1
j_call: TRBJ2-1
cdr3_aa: CASSLGQGINEQFF
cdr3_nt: TGCGCCAGCAGCTTGGGCCAGGGTATCAATGAGCAGTTCTTC

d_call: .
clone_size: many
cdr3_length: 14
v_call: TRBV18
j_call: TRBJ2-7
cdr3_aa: CASSPEPTAYEQYF
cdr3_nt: TGTGCCAGCTCACCAGAACCGACAGCCTACGAGCAGTACTTC

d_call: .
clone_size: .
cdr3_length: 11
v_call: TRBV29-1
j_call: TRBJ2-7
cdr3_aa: CSVRAGDEQYF
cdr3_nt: TGCAGCGTTCGGGCCGGGGACGAGCAGTACTTC

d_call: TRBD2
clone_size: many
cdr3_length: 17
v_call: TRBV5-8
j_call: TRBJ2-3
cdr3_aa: CASSLPGLAGITDTQYF
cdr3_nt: TGTGCCAGCAGCTTGCCTGGACTAGCGGGCATCACAGATACGCAGTATTTT

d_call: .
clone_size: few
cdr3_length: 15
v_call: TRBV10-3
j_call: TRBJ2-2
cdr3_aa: CAISDAGQGGGELFF
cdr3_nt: TGTGCCATCAGTGACGCGGGCCAGGGAGGCGGGGAGCTGTTTTTT

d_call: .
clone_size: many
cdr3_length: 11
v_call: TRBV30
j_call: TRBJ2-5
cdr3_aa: CAWRGSETQYF
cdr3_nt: TGTGCCTGGCGGGGCTCAGAGACCCAGTACTTC

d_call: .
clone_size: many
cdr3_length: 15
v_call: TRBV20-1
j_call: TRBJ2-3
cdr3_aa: CSAREGSDATDTQYF
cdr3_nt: TGCAGTGCTAGAGAGGGTAGCGATGCCACAGATACGCAGTATTTT

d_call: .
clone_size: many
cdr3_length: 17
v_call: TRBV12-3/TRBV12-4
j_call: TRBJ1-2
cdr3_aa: CASSLVPRELKNYGYTF
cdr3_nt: TGTGCCAGCAGTTTAGTACCCCGGGAACTTAAAAACTATGGCTACACCTTC

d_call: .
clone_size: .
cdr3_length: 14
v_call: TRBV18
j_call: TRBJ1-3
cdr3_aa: CASSQETGRDTIYF
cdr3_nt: TGTGCCAGCTCACAAGAAACCGGACGAGACACCATATATTTT

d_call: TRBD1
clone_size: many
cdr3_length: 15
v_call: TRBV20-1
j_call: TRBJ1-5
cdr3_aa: CSARTGPYSNQPQHF
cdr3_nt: TGCAGTGCTCGGACAGGACCGTATAGCAATCAGCCCCAGCATTTT

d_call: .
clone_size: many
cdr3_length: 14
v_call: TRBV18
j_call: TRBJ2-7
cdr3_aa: CASSWNDNSYEQYF
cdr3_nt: TGTGCCAGCTCATGGAACGACAACTCCTACGAGCAGTACTTC

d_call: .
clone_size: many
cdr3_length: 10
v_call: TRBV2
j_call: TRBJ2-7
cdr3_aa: CASPKGEQYF
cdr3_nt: TGTGCCAGCCCTAAAGGAGAGCAGTACTTC

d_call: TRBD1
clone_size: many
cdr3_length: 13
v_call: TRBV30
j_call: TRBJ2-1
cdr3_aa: CAWSASGDSEQFF
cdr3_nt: TGTGCCTGGAGTGCCTCCGGGGACAGTGAGCAGTTCTTC

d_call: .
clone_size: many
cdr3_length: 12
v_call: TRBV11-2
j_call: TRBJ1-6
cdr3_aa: CASSSQNSPLHF
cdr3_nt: TGTGCCAGCAGCTCGCAAAATTCACCCCTCCACTTT

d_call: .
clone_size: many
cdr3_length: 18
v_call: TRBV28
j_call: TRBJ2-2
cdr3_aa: CASSVSLFGTPEDGELFF
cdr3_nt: TGTGCCAGCAGTGTTTCCCTCTTCGGGACGCCGGAGGACGGGGAGCTGTTTTTT